The rows below give T cell receptor beta chains drawn from one sample of a study of Graves' ophthalmopathy and Graves' hyperthyroidism. TCRdb re-analysed the multiplex PCR reads in MiXCR, keeping a single row per CDR3 protein. The table shows about 380,000 distinct CDR3 sequences, with 15% occurring only once. Source material: peripheral blood. The receptors were sampled from a woman aged 18-35 years with stable Graves' hyperthyroidism. The CDR3 runs from the conserved cysteine through the conserved F or W. The D gene is left open where the match is weak. Size is stated for part of the rows, as once, few or many counts, or as a class when the clone is expanded.

v_gene	d_gene	abundance	j_gene	CDR3nt	CDR3aa
TRBV5-1	TRBD2	NA	TRBJ2-5	TGCGCCAGCAGCTTATTCGGACTAGCCTCGTTAGAGACCCAGTACTTC	CASSLFGLASLETQYF
TRBV5-1	NA	NA	TRBJ1-1	TGCGCCAGCAGCTTGGGAACCCTCGACGCTGAAGCTTTCTTT	CASSLGTLDAEAFF
TRBV4-2	TRBD2	few	TRBJ2-7	TGTGCCAGCAGCAGCCGGGCTAGCGGGGGGGCCGGGGAGCAGTACTTC	CASSSRASGGAGEQYF
TRBV7-2	TRBD1	many	TRBJ2-5	TGTGCCAGCAGCTCAACAGGGGGCGTTCAAGAGACCCAGTACTTC	CASSSTGGVQETQYF
TRBV13	NA	many	TRBJ2-7	TGTGCCAGCAGCTTCCGTCGGATGGGGGAGCAGTACTTC	CASSFRRMGEQYF
TRBV5-6	NA	many	TRBJ1-2	TGTGCCAGCAGCTTAGGGACAAGGGTCTATGGCTACACCTTC	CASSLGTRVYGYTF
TRBV6-5	TRBD1	many	TRBJ1-2	TGTGCCAGCACCCGGACAGGGTCCGGCTACACCTTC	CASTRTGSGYTF
TRBV12-3/TRBV12-4	TRBD1	many	TRBJ1-2	TGTGCCAGCAGAACTGGGACAGGGGACTACACCTTC	CASRTGTGDYTF
TRBV24-1	NA	NA	TRBJ2-5	TGTGCCACCAGTGGTTGGGGTCCGGAGACCCGGTACTTC	CATSGWGPETRYF
TRBV12-3/TRBV12-4	NA	many	TRBJ1-2	TGTGCCAGCAGCCCCCTGAACTATGGCTACACCTTC	CASSPLNYGYTF
TRBV10-3	NA	few	TRBJ1-5	TGTGCCATCAGTGAGTCGCAGGGGATTAATCAGCCCCAGCATTTT	CAISESQGINQPQHF
TRBV5-1	TRBD2	NA	TRBJ2-7	TGCGCCAGCAGCTGGGGACTAGCGGGGCCCTCCTACGAGCAGTACTTC	CASSWGLAGPSYEQYF
TRBV15	NA	NA	TRBJ2-2	TGTGCCACCAGCATATTGAGCCCCGGGGAGCTGTTTTTT	CATSILSPGELFF
TRBV6-1	TRBD1	few	TRBJ2-6	TGTGCCAGCAGATGGACAGGGGCTGGGGCCAACGTCCTGACTTTC	CASRWTGAGANVLTF
TRBV24-1	NA	many	TRBJ2-2	TGTGCCACCAGTGCGAGGGGACGGAACACCGGGGAGCTGTTTTTT	CATSARGRNTGELFF
TRBV20-1	NA	many	TRBJ1-1	TGCAGTGCTGCCGATTTATACACCCTGAACACTGAAGCTTTCTTT	CSAADLYTLNTEAFF
TRBV29-1	NA	many	TRBJ1-2	TGCAGCGTTGGAGGTCAGGGGAGTGGCTACACCTTC	CSVGGQGSGYTF
TRBV5-1	NA	many	TRBJ1-1	TGCGCCAGCGGAGGGACGGCGAACACTGAAGCTTTCTTT	CASGGTANTEAFF
TRBV6-1	TRBD2	many	TRBJ2-7	TGTGCCAGCAGTGAAGACCCTAGCGGGGGGACCTACGAGCAGTACTTC	CASSEDPSGGTYEQYF
TRBV6-2/TRBV6-3	NA	many	TRBJ1-2	TGTGCCAGCATCCAAACTCAAGGCGGTGGCTACACCTTC	CASIQTQGGGYTF
TRBV10-3	NA	many	TRBJ1-1	TGTGCCATCAGTGGGGATATGAACACTGAAGCTTTCTTT	CAISGDMNTEAFF
TRBV29-1	NA	many	TRBJ1-5	TGCAGCGCCATGGACAGCAATCAGCCCCAGCATTTT	CSAMDSNQPQHF
TRBV6-1	NA	NA	TRBJ1-1	TGTGTCAGCAAGGGGGGCAGGGCTTACACTAAAGCTTTCTTT	CVSKGGRAYTKAFF
TRBV2	NA	many	TRBJ2-7	TGTGCCAGCAGTGTAGGAGGCTCCTACGAGCAGTACTTC	CASSVGGSYEQYF
TRBV19	NA	many	TRBJ1-1	TGTGCCAGTTCCCCCGGCTGGAACACTGAAGCTTTCTTT	CASSPGWNTEAFF
TRBV6-1	NA	many	TRBJ1-3	TGTGCCAGCAGGGGCCGGACCGCCACTTACTACACCATATATTTT	CASRGRTATYYTIYF
TRBV6-5	NA	many	TRBJ2-7	TGTGCCAGCAGTCCCGGGCAGGGAGAGGGCTACGAGCAGTACTTC	CASSPGQGEGYEQYF
TRBV3-1	TRBD2	few	TRBJ2-7	TGTGCCAGCAGCCAAGAACCCGGGAGGAGATCCTACGAGCAGTACTTC	CASSQEPGRRSYEQYF
TRBV7-9	NA	many	TRBJ1-1	TGTGCCAGCAGCTTAGTGGTGGTCGACACTGAAGCTTTCTTT	CASSLVVVDTEAFF
TRBV11-3	NA	many	TRBJ2-7	TGTGCCAGCAGCTTGACAGCAGCGGGCTACGAGCAGTACTTC	CASSLTAAGYEQYF
TRBV19	NA	many	TRBJ1-1	TGTGCCAGTAGTATAGATCGGAAGGGAGCTTTCTTT	CASSIDRKGAFF
TRBV4-1	NA	many	TRBJ2-5	TGCGCCAGCAGCCAAGTAGGCGGGCAAAGGAACCAAGAGACCCAGTACTTC	CASSQVGGQRNQETQYF
TRBV27	NA	many	TRBJ1-2	TGTGCCAGCAGTTCTATCGGCAGACTAGGCTATGGCTACACCTTC	CASSSIGRLGYGYTF
TRBV6-1	TRBD1	few	TRBJ2-2	TGTGCCAGCAGCCAGGGGGCCCACACCGGGGAGCTGTTTTTT	CASSQGAHTGELFF
TRBV12-3/TRBV12-4	TRBD1	many	TRBJ2-4	TGTGCCAGCGCCGGGGACAGGGTAGCCAAAAACATTCAGTACTTC	CASAGDRVAKNIQYF
TRBV27	NA	many	TRBJ2-5	TGTGCCAGCAGTCGCCCGGGGAGTGGAGAGACCCAGTACTTC	CASSRPGSGETQYF
TRBV27	NA	many	TRBJ2-7	TGTGCCAGCAGTTTAAGCTCCGGGGGTACCTACGAGCAGTACTTC	CASSLSSGGTYEQYF
TRBV5-6	NA	many	TRBJ2-4	TGTGCCAGCAGCTTGTTTCGGCGACAGGAATCGAACATTCAGTACTTC	CASSLFRRQESNIQYF
TRBV6-1	TRBD1	many	TRBJ1-5	TGTGCCAGCAGTCCGAGGGGGCTCAATCAGCCCCAGCATTTT	CASSPRGLNQPQHF
TRBV12-3/TRBV12-4	TRBD1	NA	TRBJ1-5	TGTGCCAGCAGTTTAGTGTCAGGGGGCATTAGCAATCAGCCCCAGCATTTT	CASSLVSGGISNQPQHF
TRBV6-5	TRBD1	NA	TRBJ2-7	TGTGCCAGCAGTTACGAACAGGGGAGCTCCTACGAGCAGTACTTC	CASSYEQGSSYEQYF
TRBV12-3/TRBV12-4	NA	NA	TRBJ1-1	TGTGCCAGCAGTTTATCAAAAATGATGAACACTGAAGCTTTCTTT	CASSLSKMMNTEAFF
TRBV6-2/TRBV6-3	NA	many	TRBJ1-1	TGTGCCAGCAGGGAGGTGTTGCGGAACACTGAAGCTTTCTTT	CASREVLRNTEAFF
TRBV6-5	NA	many	TRBJ1-2	TGTGCCAGCAGTTACTCGATCGTGGACATTGGCTACACCTTC	CASSYSIVDIGYTF
TRBV27	NA	many	TRBJ1-1	TGTGCCAGCAACCCGGGAGGAAACACTGAAGCTTTCTTT	CASNPGGNTEAFF
TRBV6-5	NA	many	TRBJ1-1	TGTGCCAGCAGTTACGCAGGGAGTAACACTGAAGCTTTCTTT	CASSYAGSNTEAFF